The following is a TCR beta chain sequence with its context. No antigen is known for it. The junction departs from the called germline gene at one end, perhaps through a read error. No treatment of any kind had been given to any patient before thyroid surgery. The CDR3 extends over 13 amino acids. CDR1 is MNHEY and CDR2 is SVGAGI in the germline V gene. This sample is part of a study of metastatic and nonmetastatic thyroid tumors. Study context: Repertoire data that came from the blood and tumor or nodule tissue of malignant and benign thyroid patients were compared. The study, taken as a whole, reports: Across blood and tumor, TCR beta diversity in malignant thyroid tumors was reportedly significantly higher than in benign nodules.

Original processing methods: Building a distant-metastasis classifier for papillary thyroid cancer drew on CDR3 differences across clinicopathological groups. MiXCR re-clonotyped the PCR reads for TCRdb. These V and J calls are TCRdb output, not the study's own analysis. The repertoire holds some 34,000 clones, around 20% seen once, with 15% to 18% in the top ten. The sequenced material came from blood. V gene TRBV6-5 combines with J gene TRBJ1-1; 7 positions match TRBD1. This sequence originates from a female donor with papillary thyroid cancer or a benign thyroid nodule (not recorded which). Some clones in this sample may be carry-over from other donors' samples. The CDR3 sequence is CASTFRGITEVFF. CDR3 DNA sequence: TGTGCCAGCACTTTCAGGGGGATCACTGAAGTTTTCTTT.